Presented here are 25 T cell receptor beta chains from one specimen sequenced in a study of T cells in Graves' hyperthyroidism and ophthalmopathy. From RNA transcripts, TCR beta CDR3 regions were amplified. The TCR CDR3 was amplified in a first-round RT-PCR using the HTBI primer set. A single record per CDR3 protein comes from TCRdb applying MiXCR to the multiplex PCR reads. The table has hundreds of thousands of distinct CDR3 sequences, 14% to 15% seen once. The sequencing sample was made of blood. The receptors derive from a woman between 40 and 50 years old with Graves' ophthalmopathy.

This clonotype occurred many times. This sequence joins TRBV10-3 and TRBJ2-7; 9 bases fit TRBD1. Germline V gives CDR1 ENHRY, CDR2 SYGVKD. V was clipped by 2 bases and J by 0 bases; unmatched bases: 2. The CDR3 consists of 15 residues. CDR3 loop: CAISEGTGSSYEQYF. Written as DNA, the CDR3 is TGTGCCATCAGTGAGGGGACAGGGAGCTCCTACGAGCAGTACTTC.

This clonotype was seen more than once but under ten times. The CDR3, as DNA: TGTGCCAGCAGCCCCGGGACAGAGACACAAGAGACCCAGTACTTC. It yields the protein CASSPGTETQETQYF. The chain employs TRBV12-3 or TRBV12-4 and TRBJ2-5, with 7 bases that match TRBD1. The V segment lost 6 bases and the J segment 2 bases; nucleotides outside the gene matches: 9. This CDR3 spans 15 amino acids.

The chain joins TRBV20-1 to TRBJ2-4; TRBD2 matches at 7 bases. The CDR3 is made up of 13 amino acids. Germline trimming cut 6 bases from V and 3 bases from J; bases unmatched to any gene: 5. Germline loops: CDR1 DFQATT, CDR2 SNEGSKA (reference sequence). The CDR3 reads CSAPTGGKNIQYF. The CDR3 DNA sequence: TGCAGTGCCCCGACGGGAGGCAAAAACATTCAGTACTTC.

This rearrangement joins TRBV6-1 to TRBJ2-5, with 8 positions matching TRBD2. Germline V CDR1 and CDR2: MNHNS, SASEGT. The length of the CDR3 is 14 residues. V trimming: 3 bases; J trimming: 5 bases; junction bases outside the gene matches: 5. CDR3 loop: CASSEGTSSETQYF. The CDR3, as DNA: TGTGCCAGCAGTGAGGGGACTAGTTCGGAGACCCAGTACTTC.

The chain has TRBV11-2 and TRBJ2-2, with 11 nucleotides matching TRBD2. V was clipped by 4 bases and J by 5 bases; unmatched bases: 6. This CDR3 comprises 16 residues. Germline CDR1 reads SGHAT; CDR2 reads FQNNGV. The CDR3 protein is CASSYTLAGATGELFF. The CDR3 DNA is TGTGCCAGCAGCTATACACTAGCGGGAGCGACCGGGGAGCTGTTTTTT.

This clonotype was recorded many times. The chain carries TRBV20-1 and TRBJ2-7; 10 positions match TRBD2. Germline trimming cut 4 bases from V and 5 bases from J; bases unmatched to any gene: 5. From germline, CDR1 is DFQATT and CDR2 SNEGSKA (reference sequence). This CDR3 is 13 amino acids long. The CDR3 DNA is TGCAGTGCTAATCCTAGCGGGAGCGACGAGCAGTACTTC. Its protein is CSANPSGSDEQYF.

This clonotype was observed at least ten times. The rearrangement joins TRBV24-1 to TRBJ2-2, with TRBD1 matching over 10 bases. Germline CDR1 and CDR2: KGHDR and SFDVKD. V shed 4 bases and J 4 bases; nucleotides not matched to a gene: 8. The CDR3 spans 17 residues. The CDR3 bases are TGTGCCACCAGTGACGCGACCGGGACAGGGGTCACCGGGGAGCTGTTTTTT. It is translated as CATSDATGTGVTGELFF.

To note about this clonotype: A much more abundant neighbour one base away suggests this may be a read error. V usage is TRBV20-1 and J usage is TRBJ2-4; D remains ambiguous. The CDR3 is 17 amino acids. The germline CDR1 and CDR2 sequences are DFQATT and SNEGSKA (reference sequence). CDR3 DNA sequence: TGCAGTGCTAGAGATCTTGGGAACCCGATAGCCAAAAACATTCTGTACTTC. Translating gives CSARDLGNPIAKNILYF.

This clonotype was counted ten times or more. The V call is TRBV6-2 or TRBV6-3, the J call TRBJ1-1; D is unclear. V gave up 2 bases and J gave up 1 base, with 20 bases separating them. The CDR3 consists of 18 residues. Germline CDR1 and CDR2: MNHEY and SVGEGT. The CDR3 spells CASSYDSVVFARNTEAFF. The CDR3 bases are TGTGCCAGCAGTTACGATTCGGTAGTTTTTGCCAGGAACACTGAAGCTTTCTTT.

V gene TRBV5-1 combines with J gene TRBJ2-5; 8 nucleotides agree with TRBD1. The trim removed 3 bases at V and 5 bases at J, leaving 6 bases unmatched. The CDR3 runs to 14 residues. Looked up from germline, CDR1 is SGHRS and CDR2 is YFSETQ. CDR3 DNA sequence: TGCGCCAGCAGCTGGGGGACAGGCCGGGAGACCCAGTACTTC. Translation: CASSWGTGRETQYF.

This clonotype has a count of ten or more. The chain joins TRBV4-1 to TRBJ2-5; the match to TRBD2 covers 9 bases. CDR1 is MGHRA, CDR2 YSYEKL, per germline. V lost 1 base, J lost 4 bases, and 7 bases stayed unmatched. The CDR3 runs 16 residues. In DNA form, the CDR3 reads TGCGCCAGCAGCCAAGTTAGTAGCGGGAGTCGAGAGACCCAGTACTTC. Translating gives CASSQVSSGSRETQYF.

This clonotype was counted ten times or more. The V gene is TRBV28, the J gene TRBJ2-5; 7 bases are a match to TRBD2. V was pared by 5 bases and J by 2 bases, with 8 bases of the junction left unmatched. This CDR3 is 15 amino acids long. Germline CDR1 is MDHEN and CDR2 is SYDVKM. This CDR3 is CASSNRLATQETQYF. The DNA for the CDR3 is TGTGCCAGCAGTAACCGACTAGCCACACAAGAGACCCAGTACTTC. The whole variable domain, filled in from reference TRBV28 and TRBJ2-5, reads DVKVTQSSRYLVKRTGEKVFLECVQDMDHENMFWYRQDPGLGLRLIYFSYDVKMKEKGDIPEGYSVSREKKERFSLILESASTNQTSMYLCASSNRLATQETQYFGPGTRLLVL.

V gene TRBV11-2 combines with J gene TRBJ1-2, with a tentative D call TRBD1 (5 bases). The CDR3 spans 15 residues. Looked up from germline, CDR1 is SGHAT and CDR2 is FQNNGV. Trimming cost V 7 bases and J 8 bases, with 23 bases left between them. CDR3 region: CASTPPGRNQGGYTF. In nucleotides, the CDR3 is TGTGCCAGCACCCCACCGGGGCGGAACCAAGGAGGCTACACCTTC.

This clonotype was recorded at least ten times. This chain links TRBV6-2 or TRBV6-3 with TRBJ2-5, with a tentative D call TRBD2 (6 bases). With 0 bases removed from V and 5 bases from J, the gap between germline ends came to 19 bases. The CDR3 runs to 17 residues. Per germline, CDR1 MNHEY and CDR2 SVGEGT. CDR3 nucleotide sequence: TGTGCCAGCAGTTACTCGAAGACGGGAGTCTTTCAGGAGACCCAGTACTTC. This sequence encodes CASSYSKTGVFQETQYF.

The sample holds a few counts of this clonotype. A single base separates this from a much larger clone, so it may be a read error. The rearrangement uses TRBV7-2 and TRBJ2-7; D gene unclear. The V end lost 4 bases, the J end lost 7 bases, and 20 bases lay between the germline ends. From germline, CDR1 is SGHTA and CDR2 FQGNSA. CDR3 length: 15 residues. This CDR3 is CASSSQWGPQVEQYF. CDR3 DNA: TGTGCCAGCAGCTCGCAGTGGGGTCCCCAGGTTGAGCAGTACTTC.

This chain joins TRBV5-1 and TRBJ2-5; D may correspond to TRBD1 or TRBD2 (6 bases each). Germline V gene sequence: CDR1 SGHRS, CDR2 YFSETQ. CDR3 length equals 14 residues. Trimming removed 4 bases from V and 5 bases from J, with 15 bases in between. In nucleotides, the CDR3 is TGCGCCAGCAGCACAGGGACTTTTACGGAGACCCAGTACTTC. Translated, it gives CASSTGTFTETQYF.

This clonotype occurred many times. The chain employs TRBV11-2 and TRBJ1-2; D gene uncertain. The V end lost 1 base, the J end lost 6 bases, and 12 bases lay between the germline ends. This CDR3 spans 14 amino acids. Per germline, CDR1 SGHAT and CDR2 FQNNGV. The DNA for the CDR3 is TGTGCCAGCAGCTTAGCAAACTTGGAGGATGGCTACACCTTC. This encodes CASSLANLEDGYTF.

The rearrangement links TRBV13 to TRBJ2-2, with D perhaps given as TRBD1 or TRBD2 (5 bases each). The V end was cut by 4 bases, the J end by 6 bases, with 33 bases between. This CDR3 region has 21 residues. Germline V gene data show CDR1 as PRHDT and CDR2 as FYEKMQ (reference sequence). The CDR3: CASSYNGLNVVGERVPGELFF. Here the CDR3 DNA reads TGTGCCAGCAGCTACAATGGGCTCAATGTAGTGGGGGAGAGGGTCCCCGGGGAGCTGTTTTTT.

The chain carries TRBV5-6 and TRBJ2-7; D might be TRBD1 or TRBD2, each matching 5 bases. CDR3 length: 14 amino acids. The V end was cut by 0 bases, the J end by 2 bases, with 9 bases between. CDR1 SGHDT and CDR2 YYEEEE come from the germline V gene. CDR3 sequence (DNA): TGTGCCAGCAGCTTGGAGGAGGACACCTACGAGCAGTACTTC. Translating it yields CASSLEEDTYEQYF. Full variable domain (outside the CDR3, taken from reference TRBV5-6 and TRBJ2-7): DAGVTQSPTHLIKTRGQQVTLRCSPKSGHDTVSWYQQALGQGPQFIFQYYEEEERQRGNFPDRFSGHQFPNYSSELNVNALLLGDSALYLCASSLEEDTYEQYFGPGTRLTVT.

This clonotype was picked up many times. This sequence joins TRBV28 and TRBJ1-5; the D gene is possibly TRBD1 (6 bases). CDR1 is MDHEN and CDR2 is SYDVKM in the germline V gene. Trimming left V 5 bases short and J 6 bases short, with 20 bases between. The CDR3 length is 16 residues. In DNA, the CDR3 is TGTGCCAGCAGTGGGGACGGGACATTACCGGGTCAGCCCCAGCATTTT. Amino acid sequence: CASSGDGTLPGQPQHF.

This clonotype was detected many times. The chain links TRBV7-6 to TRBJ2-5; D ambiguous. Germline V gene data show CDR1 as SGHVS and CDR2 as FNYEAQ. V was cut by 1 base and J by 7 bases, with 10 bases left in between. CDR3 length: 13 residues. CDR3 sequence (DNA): TGTGCCAGCAGCTTAGGGGTTCGCTCGACCCAGTACTTC. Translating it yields CASSLGVRSTQYF.

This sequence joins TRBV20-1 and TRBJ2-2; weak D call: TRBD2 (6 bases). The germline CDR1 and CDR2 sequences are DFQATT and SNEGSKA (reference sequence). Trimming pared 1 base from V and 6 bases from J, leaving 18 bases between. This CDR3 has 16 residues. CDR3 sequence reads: CSARGAWGGASGELFF. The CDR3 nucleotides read TGCAGTGCTAGAGGGGCTTGGGGCGGGGCGTCCGGGGAGCTGTTTTTT.

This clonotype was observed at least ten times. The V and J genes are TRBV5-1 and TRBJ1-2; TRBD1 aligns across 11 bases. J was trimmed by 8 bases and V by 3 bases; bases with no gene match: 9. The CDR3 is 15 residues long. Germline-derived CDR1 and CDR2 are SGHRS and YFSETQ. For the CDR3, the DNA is TGCGCCAGCAGCTCTTTCGGACAGGGGGCGGACGGCTACACCTTC. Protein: CASSSFGQGADGYTF.

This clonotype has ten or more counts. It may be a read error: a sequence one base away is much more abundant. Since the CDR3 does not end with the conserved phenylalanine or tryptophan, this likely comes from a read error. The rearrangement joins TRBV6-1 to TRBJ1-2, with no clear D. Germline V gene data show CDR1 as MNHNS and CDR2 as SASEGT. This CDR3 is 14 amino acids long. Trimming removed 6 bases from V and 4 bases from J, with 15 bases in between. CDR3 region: CASSSLLSGYGYTS. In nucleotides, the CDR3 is TGTGCCAGCAGCAGCCTACTTTCTGGCTATGGCTACACCTCC.

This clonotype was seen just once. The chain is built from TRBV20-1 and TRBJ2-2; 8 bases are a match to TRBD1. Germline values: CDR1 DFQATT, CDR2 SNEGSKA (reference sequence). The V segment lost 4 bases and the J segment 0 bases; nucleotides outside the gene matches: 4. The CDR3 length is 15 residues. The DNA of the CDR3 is TGCAGTGCTAACCCGGGACAGGCGAACACCGGGGAGCTGTTTTTT. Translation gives CSANPGQANTGELFF.